Each of the 24 T cell receptor beta chains below was sequenced from the same sample in a study of memory B cells and T cells in multiple sclerosis. What these receptors recognize is not known. Data came from immunoSEQ multiplex PCR; TCRdb stores just in-frame clones and leaves some out. Here the sample spans over 35,000 clones, approximately 80% being singletons. Stimulus-free culture yielded autoproliferating CFSE-dim and non-proliferating CFSE-high T cells, each sequenced separately. Pooled replicate wells came from about 50 million CFSE-labeled PBMCs cultured less than nine days without stimulus. Sequenced input: PBMCs from blood kept in culture. The receptors stem from a human donor with multiple sclerosis.

V gene TRBV6-5 combines with J gene TRBJ1-1, with D hard to call. This CDR3 region has 14 residues. V was pared by 0 bases and J by 0 bases, with 5 bases between. Germline V gene data show CDR1 as MNHEY and CDR2 as SVGAGI. Here the CDR3 reads CASSYSAVNTEAFF. CDR3 coding DNA: TGTGCCAGCAGTTACTCTGCAGTGAACACTGAAGCTTTCTTT.

The CDR3 here is CASSPRGGEETQYF. The CDR3 bases are TGTGCCAGCAGTCCCAGGGGTGGAGAAGAGACCCAGTACTTC. The V gene is TRBV28, the J gene TRBJ2-5; tentatively, D is TRBD1 (6 bases). V was clipped by 5 bases and J by 3 bases, with 13 bases between them. The CDR3 has 14 residues. Germline loops: CDR1 MDHEN, CDR2 SYDVKM.

The V and J genes are TRBV7-9 and TRBJ2-1, with D possibly being TRBD1 (6 bases). Trimming shortened V by 5 bases and J by 4 bases, and 15 bases separated the two germline ends. Germline assignment: CDR1 SEHNR and CDR2 FQNEAQ (reference sequence). The length of the CDR3 is 15 residues. The CDR3 protein is CASSRLRGKYNEQFF. CDR3 DNA sequence: TGTGCCAGCAGCCGTCTAAGGGGGAAGTACAATGAGCAGTTCTTC.

The DNA of the CDR3 is TGTGCCAGCAGGGATGACAGAAATCAGCCCCAGCATTTT. Amino acid sequence: CASRDDRNQPQHF. The chain combines TRBV6-1 with TRBJ1-5; D is possibly TRBD1 (5 bases). CDR1 and CDR2 from the germline V gene are MNHNS and SASEGT. V was shortened by 6 bases and J by 4 bases, with 10 bases between the two germline ends. The CDR3 extends over 13 amino acids.

The chain is built from TRBV5-1 and TRBJ2-5; D is perhaps TRBD1 (6 bases). V was trimmed by 1 base and J by 4 bases, leaving 11 bases between them. There are 14 residues in the CDR3. Germline loops: CDR1 SGHRS, CDR2 YFSETQ. The CDR3 loop reads CASSLLQGGETQYF. In nucleotides, the CDR3 is TGCGCCAGCAGCTTGCTACAGGGCGGAGAGACCCAGTACTTC.

This clone was detected a few times. V is TRBV5-1 and J is TRBJ1-2, with a weak D call TRBD1 (6 bases). V was trimmed by 3 bases and J by 5 bases, leaving 14 bases between them. Germline lookup yields CDR1 SGHRS and CDR2 YFSETQ. This CDR3 has 14 residues. CDR3 nucleotide sequence: TGCGCCAGCAGCTCAGAACACAGGGAGTATGGCTACACCTTC. Residues: CASSSEHREYGYTF. The entire variable domain, with the rest obtained from reference TRBV5-1 and TRBJ1-2, is as follows: KAGVTQTPRYLIKTRGQQVTLSCSPISGHRSVSWYQQTPGQGLQFLFEYFSETQRNKGNFPGRFSGRQFSNSRSEMNVSTLELGDSALYLCASSSEHREYGYTFGSGTRLTVV.

This clone has a single count. The CDR3 sequence: CSVLGGGRADTQYF. In DNA, the CDR3 is TGCAGCGTACTGGGGGGGGGCCGGGCAGATACGCAGTATTTT. The chain employs TRBV29-1 and TRBJ2-3; maybe TRBD2 (7 bases). V gave up 6 bases and J gave up 4 bases, with 17 bases separating them. The CDR3 totals 14 residues. Germline V gene data show CDR1 as SQVTM and CDR2 as ANQGSEA.

The chain employs TRBV2 and TRBJ1-5; D gene uncertain. The CDR3 length is 13 residues. The germline gives CDR1 SNHLY, CDR2 FYNNEI. Trimming took 8 bases from V and 6 from J, leaving 14 bases between them. In nucleotides, the CDR3 is TGTGCCAGCGACGGCGGGGTAAGTCAGCCCCAGCATTTT. Amino acids: CASDGGVSQPQHF. The full variable domain, in which reference TRBV2 and TRBJ1-5 provide the parts outside the CDR3, is EPEVTQTPSHQVTQMGQEVILRCVPISNHLYFYWYRQILGQKVEFLVSFYNNEISEKSEIFDDQFSVERPDGSNFTLKIRSTKLEDSAMYFCASDGGVSQPQHFGDGTRLSIL.

The chain combines TRBV6-6 with TRBJ2-2; unclear D gene. Germline CDR1 is MNHNY and CDR2 is SVGAGI (reference sequence). This CDR3 comprises 16 residues. The ends were cut back, 1 base at V and 0 bases at J, with 9 bases in the middle. The chain's CDR3 is CASSYLRAPNTGELFF. The CDR3 DNA sequence: TGTGCCAGCAGTTACTTAAGGGCCCCGAACACCGGGGAGCTGTTTTTT.

This chain uses TRBV10-2 with TRBJ2-4, with D perhaps matching TRBD1 (6 bases). Germline V gene lookup returns CDR1 WSHSY and CDR2 SAAADI. The CDR3 sequence is 13 residues long. V was clipped by 10 bases and J by 8 bases, with 18 bases between them. The CDR3 loop reads CATSAKGVDIQYF. The CDR3 DNA sequence: TGCGCCACATCCGCGAAGGGGGTGGACATTCAGTACTTC.

In regard to this clone: In the same sample, other DNA sequences code for this CDR3. The V call is TRBV10-3, the J call TRBJ1-2; TRBD1 matches at 7 bases. The V gene end was trimmed by 3 bases and the J gene end by 2 bases; junction bases not matched to a gene: 12. In germline, CDR1 is ENHRY, CDR2 SYGVKD. The CDR3 is 17 amino acids. CDR3 loop: CAISERGQTALNYGYTF. In DNA form, the CDR3 reads TGTGCCATCAGTGAAAGGGGACAGACCGCCCTGAACTATGGCTACACCTTC.

This chain joins TRBV7-8 and TRBJ2-1, with a weak D call TRBD1 (5 bases). The CDR3 is made up of 15 amino acids. Germline V gene data show CDR1 as SGHVS and CDR2 as FQNEAQ. With 5 bases removed from V and 6 bases from J, the gap between germline ends came to 17 bases. CDR3 region: CASSLEGAPGNEQFF. CDR3 bases: TGTGCCAGCAGCCTCGAAGGGGCTCCGGGCAATGAGCAGTTCTTC. Filled out from reference TRBV7-8 and TRBJ2-1, the complete variable domain reads GAGVSQSPRYKVAKRGQDVALRCDPISGHVSLFWYQQALGQGPEFLTYFQNEAQLDKSGLPSDRFFAERPEGSVSTLKIQRTQQEDSAVYLCASSLEGAPGNEQFFGPGTRLTVL.

V usage is TRBV19 and J usage is TRBJ1-5; TRBD1 is a possible D gene (6 bases). Germline assignment: CDR1 LNHDA and CDR2 SQIVND (reference sequence). CDR3 length equals 13 residues. V lost 5 bases and J 9 bases, leaving 14 bases between the germline ends. This chain's CDR3 is CASSLLQGRPQHF. The DNA of the CDR3 is TGTGCCAGTAGTTTGCTACAGGGTCGGCCCCAGCATTTT.

The chain employs TRBV30 and TRBJ1-1; D call uncertain. Trimming stripped 0 bases from V and 7 bases from J, with 18 bases between. The CDR3 has 15 residues. Germline V gene sequence: CDR1 GTSNPN, CDR2 SVGIG (reference sequence). CDR3 sequence reads: CAWSVEQSISLEAFF. CDR3 coding DNA: TGTGCCTGGAGTGTAGAGCAATCGATCTCCCTTGAAGCTTTCTTT.

Only one count was recorded for this clone. The chain carries TRBV7-8 and TRBJ1-1; the match to TRBD1 covers 8 bases. V lost 5 bases to trimming and J lost 4 bases; unmatched junction nucleotides: 6. This CDR3 comprises 14 residues. CDR1 is SGHVS, CDR2 FQNEAQ, per germline. The CDR3: CASSRRGPGTEAFF. The CDR3 region has the DNA TGTGCCAGCAGCCGCAGGGGGCCTGGCACTGAAGCTTTCTTT.

V is TRBV5-1 and J is TRBJ2-7, with no clear D. The CDR3 spans 16 residues. With 0 bases removed from V and 3 bases from J, the gap between germline ends came to 16 bases. In germline, CDR1 is SGHRS, CDR2 YFSETQ. The CDR3 loop is CASSLGVRTPLYEQYF. The CDR3 bases are TGCGCCAGCAGCTTGGGGGTAAGGACCCCCCTCTACGAGCAGTACTTC.

The rearrangement links TRBV25-1 to TRBJ2-3; a weak D match, TRBD1 (6 bases). CDR3 length equals 13 residues. Trimming removed 8 bases at V and 3 bases at J, with 12 bases between. CDR1 MGHDK and CDR2 SYGVNS come from the germline V gene. The CDR3 region is CASGRGGTDTQYF. CDR3 DNA: TGTGCCAGCGGCCGAGGGGGAACAGATACGCAGTATTTT.

This clone was observed a single time. V and J are TRBV5-1 and TRBJ1-5; 7 bases agree with TRBD1. Germline lookup yields CDR1 SGHRS and CDR2 YFSETQ. CDR3 length: 15 amino acids. The junction had 4 bases not matched to a gene; V was cut back by 4 bases and J by 0 bases. CDR3 region: CASSPGGGSNQPQHF. As DNA, the CDR3 is TGCGCCAGCAGCCCAGGGGGGGGTAGCAATCAGCCCCAGCATTTT. The full variable domain, rest sourced from reference TRBV5-1 and TRBJ1-5, is KAGVTQTPRYLIKTRGQQVTLSCSPISGHRSVSWYQQTPGQGLQFLFEYFSETQRNKGNFPGRFSGRQFSNSRSEMNVSTLELGDSALYLCASSPGGGSNQPQHFGDGTRLSIL.

This clone is a singleton in its sample. J is TRBJ1-6 and V is TRBV7-6; D is undetermined. V was trimmed by 3 bases and J by 7 bases, leaving 7 bases between them. Germline V gene data show CDR1 as SGHVS and CDR2 as FNYEAQ. There are 13 residues in the CDR3. This chain's CDR3 is CASSLLGNSPLHF. As DNA, the CDR3 is TGTGCCAGCAGCTTGTTGGGGAATTCACCCCTCCACTTT.

The chain couples TRBV7-2 to TRBJ2-2, with D unresolved. CDR3 size: 14 residues. CDR1 is SGHTA and CDR2 is FQGNSA in the germline V gene. Trimming removed 0 bases from V and 2 bases from J, with 4 bases in between. In nucleotides, the CDR3 is TGTGCCAGCAGCTTAGCGCGTAACACCGGGGAGCTGTTTTTT. Translating it yields CASSLARNTGELFF.

The chain recombines TRBV2 with TRBJ2-3; 8 nucleotides line up with TRBD2. J was trimmed by 5 bases and V by 8 bases; bases with no gene match: 9. CDR1 is SNHLY, CDR2 FYNNEI, per germline. The CDR3 extends over 14 amino acids. The CDR3: CASVYGGAGDTQYF. In DNA, the CDR3 is TGTGCCAGCGTGTACGGGGGGGCGGGAGATACGCAGTATTTT.

The chain links TRBV28 to TRBJ1-4; D unclear. The germline V gene has CDR1 MDHEN and CDR2 SYDVKM. Trimming removed 6 bases at V and 4 bases at J, with 6 bases between. The CDR3 extends over 12 amino acids. CDR3 protein: CASSLYNEKLFF. CDR3 DNA sequence: TGTGCCAGCAGCCTCTATAATGAAAAACTGTTTTTT.

As for this clone: The junction does not match germline at one end; this may be a read error. The gene calls are TRBV7-9 and TRBJ1-4, with a weak D call TRBD1 (5 bases). The CDR3 spans 15 residues. CDR1 SEHNR and CDR2 FQNEAQ come from the germline V gene (reference sequence). CDR3: CASSPGTPTSEKLFF. DNA of the CDR3: TGTGCCAGCAGCCCCGGGACCCCAACTAGTGAAAAACTGTTTTTT.

This clone was seen only once. CDR3 protein: CASSYNNYEQYF. CDR3 nucleotides: TGTGCCAGCAGTTACAACAATTACGAGCAGTACTTC. The J gene is TRBJ2-7, the V gene TRBV6-5, with D unresolved. This CDR3 is built from 12 residues. V lost 2 bases and J 4 bases, leaving 6 bases between the germline ends. From germline, CDR1 is MNHEY and CDR2 SVGAGI.